This TCR beta chain was captured by sequencing in a study of regulatory T cells in long-lasting Graves disease. Time point in this sample: newly diagnosed GD, antithyroid drugs for less than 3 months. PBMC-extracted RNA yielded the TCR library. In its sample, this clonotype was seen many times. Its antigen is unknown. Whole-study findings and limits: A limited number of samples was an acknowledged limitation. Favored usage of TRBV28, TRBJ1-2 and TRBJ2-5 was recorded in persistent disease.

The CDR3 extends over 14 amino acids. Trimming removed 5 bases from V and 4 bases from J, with 14 bases in between. The TCR beta library used iRepertoire HTBI primers with Arm-PCR amplification of CDR3. Original methodology: Detected in the samples were some 68 TRBV and 15 or so TRBJ segments. Each CDR3 protein is one row after TCRdb ran MiXCR on the multiplex PCR reads. The V and J calls come from TCRdb's annotation, not from the publication. Among some 490,000 distinct CDR3 sequences, approximately 12% were seen once, and the ten largest hold almost 9%. The same specimen was also included in a second study, on T cells in Graves' hyperthyroidism and ophthalmopathy.

V usage is TRBV12-3 or TRBV12-4 and J usage is TRBJ1-1; the D is unclear. This TCR derives from a woman in her 30s with Graves disease. This sample comprised peripheral blood mononuclear cells (PBMCs), obtained at new diagnosis, from a patient treated with antithyroid drugs. In DNA form, the CDR3 reads TGTGCCAGCAGTCGGAGCGCGCCAAGCACTGAAGCTTTCTTT. Its protein product is CASSRSAPSTEAFF.